The 2 T cell receptor beta chains listed next were all sequenced from one sample in a study of T cells in Graves' hyperthyroidism and ophthalmopathy (dated by TCRdb to between 2019 and 2020). The library was built by means of multiplex PCR. The reads were generated on an Illumina HiSeq 2000. The TCR beta CDR3 regions were amplified from RNA transcripts. For the first round of RT-PCR on the TCR CDR3, the HTBI primer set was used together with the Qiagen OneStep RT-PCR kit. TCRdb applied fastp at Q25 and MiXCR to the public reads, then kept only in-frame beta chains. Rows with a matching CDR3 protein are joined into one entry that keeps the most common DNA and genes. The table for this sample lists about 300,000 distinct CDR3 sequences; 16% of them were counted only once. 33% of the sample is held by the ten biggest clonotypes. Input material: blood. These receptors were collected from a man between 25 and 39 years old with Graves' hyperthyroidism.

This clonotype occurred many times. V gene TRBV5-1 combines with J gene TRBJ2-3, with D perhaps matching TRBD1 (6 bases). CDR1 SGHRS and CDR2 YFSETQ come from the germline V gene. The CDR3 is 17 amino acids. V was shortened by 2 bases and J by 2 bases, with 18 bases between the two germline ends. CDR3 in amino acids: CASSFGSTGLNTDTQYF. In DNA form, the CDR3 reads TGCGCCAGCAGCTTTGGTTCCACAGGGCTAAACACAGATACGCAGTATTTT.

This clonotype was seen repeatedly, ten times or more. The V call is TRBV5-1, the J call TRBJ2-3, with 7 nucleotides matching TRBD1. The CDR3 is made up of 17 amino acids. The ends lost 7 bases at V and 2 bases at J; junction bases unmatched: 16. Germline V gene data show CDR1 as SGHRS and CDR2 as YFSETQ. As DNA, the CDR3 is TGCGCCAGCCGTAAGATCAGGGGGAGTGAGTTCACAGATACGCAGTATTTT. It codes for CASRKIRGSEFTDTQYF.